This T cell receptor (beta chain) was recorded in a study of CD8 T cells in ankylosing spondylitis (dated by TCRdb to between 2016 and 2019). Looking at the study overall: The study set out to find disease-linked TCR variants by profiling T cell receptor beta repertoires in ankylosing spondylitis patients and healthy donors. The whole study cohort included about a hundred healthy donors and 20 to 25 ankylosing spondylitis patients. Samples of peripheral blood were taken, and for ankylosing spondylitis patients, synovial fluid was collected as well.

Comment on this clonotype: Its binding antigen is unknown. Within one base of it there is no much larger clone, and no base qualities were kept.

Synovial fluid samples and blood samples obtained from the same ankylosing spondylitis patients were matched. General conclusions and limits of the study: A TCR beta motif made up of under ten highly homologous amino acid variants appeared to be characteristic of blood from ankylosing spondylitis patients. Some of the motif variants had been reported before in the synovial fluid and blood of reactive arthritis patients, a finding that suggests common disease-initiation mechanisms. The disease-linked clones showed a CD8+ phenotype and occurred at relatively low frequencies in peripheral blood. The disease-linked clones were reported as significantly enriched in matched synovial fluid samples from ankylosing spondylitis patients.

Sequencer: Illumina HiSeq 2500. Quantitative 5'-RACE with molecular barcodes was the method used to prepare the TCR beta libraries. In the original analysis: A new computational method, built on a probabilistic model of VDJ rearrangement, was used to identify disease-linked TCR variants. TCRdb itself trimmed the public reads at Q25 with fastp, ran MiXCR and retained productive beta chains. Rows are unified per CDR3 protein, each entry keeping the most common DNA and genes. Here the V and J calls rest on TCRdb's processing, not on the authors' analysis. This sample is represented by approximately 150,000 distinct CDR3 sequences; around 43% of them were singletons. The top ten constitute roughly 15% of the sample. The receptor comes from a male donor with ankylosing spondylitis. The sequenced sample was synovial fluid, either unsorted or a sorted T cell fraction (not recorded which).

The nucleotides are TGCAGTGCTAGAGATCCTGGGGAATGGAGCTCCTACGAGCAGTACTTC. Translated, it gives CSARDPGEWSSYEQYF. This chain joins TRBV20-1 to TRBJ2-7; the D gene is unclear. The cysteine opens and the phenylalanine closes a CDR3 of 16 amino acids. CDR3 DNA only is kept here, 48 bases in frame from base 1. V gives up 0 bases and J gives up 0 bases, and the segment between their germline ends measures 15 bases. As encoded in the germline V gene (reference sequence), CDR1 is DFQATT while CDR2 is SNEGSKA.